A selection of T cell receptor beta chains follows, all from one sample in a study of shared clonotypes between healthy human individuals. Using immunoSEQ multiplex PCR, the repertoire was profiled, and TCRdb retains in-frame clones only, with some absent. The sample has approximately 500,000 clones, 75% to 85% seen once. The sequenced sample was PBMCs. Receptor source: a woman in her thirties or forties in good health. Some clones in this sample may be carry-over from other donors' samples. Each CDR3 is given without its conserved first and last residue. Not every row has a clone size; where given, it reads once, few, many or a size class.

V gene	clone size	J gene	CDR3 protein
TRBV2	-	TRBJ2-7	ASSPGGTSDYEQY
TRBV5-4	-	TRBJ1-4	ASSRDRYNEKLF
TRBV18	-	TRBJ2-3	ASSPRKADTQY
TRBV7-6	-	TRBJ2-7	ASSRLAGYEQY
TRBV28	-	TRBJ1-6	ASSQPGQGNSPLH
TRBV7-2	-	TRBJ2-5	ASSLFSSGETQY
TRBV5-1	few	TRBJ2-1	ASALQRRNEQF
TRBV9	-	TRBJ2-2	ASSVDPYTGELF
TRBV30	-	TRBJ1-6	AWSLKNSPLH
TRBV28	-	TRBJ2-7	ASRQGGSYEQY
TRBV13	-	TRBJ2-7	ASKKGLAGVHEQY
TRBV7-2	-	TRBJ1-2	ASSLSGGYGYT
TRBV7-6	many	TRBJ2-3	ASSSYRSDTQY